Given below is one T cell receptor beta chain in context. This entry is derived from a study of T cell changes during pregnancy in multiple sclerosis. The data were produced by immunoSEQ multiplex PCR, yet TCRdb's version contains in-frame clones alone and is incomplete. The sample lists roughly 87,000 clones; 93% were seen once. From germline, CDR1 is MNHEY and CDR2 SVGAGI. With 3 bases removed from V and 7 bases from J, the gap between germline ends came to 16 bases. CDR3 length: 15 residues. The origin of this receptor is a female donor in good health, enrolled as a control in a pregnancy study. The chain combines TRBV6-5 with TRBJ2-1, with TRBD2 as a possible D gene (5 bases). The sample consisted of peripheral blood, taken in the third trimester of pregnancy. The CDR3 is CASSYFSGMGNEQFF. CDR3 nucleotide sequence: TGTGCCAGCAGTTATTTCTCGGGAATGGGGAATGAGCAGTTCTTC.